The sequence of this TCR beta chain was determined in a study of identical twins. Overall study results and limits: Models underpredicted monozygotic twin sharing of out-of-frame TCR alpha.

This clonotype has at least ten counts. Antigen unknown. There are 11 residues in the CDR3. The germline V and J ends were trimmed by 6 bases and 7 bases, with 7 bases remaining between them. A universal primer site came from template switching; cDNA carried unique molecular identifiers. TCRdb used MiXCR to reprocess the 5' RACE reads, holding one entry per CDR3 protein. The sample shows about 220,000 distinct CDR3 sequences, approximately 8.3% of them seen only once. The sample also formed part of further work on yellow fever vaccine responses in identical twins. That paper states: In identical twins, vaccine T cell responses appeared partly shared and partly individual.

This TCR derives from a woman in her late teens or twenties in good health. V gene TRBV12-3 or TRBV12-4 combines with J gene TRBJ2-1, with D unresolved. Sequenced: memory (CD45RO+) T cells sorted from blood. The CDR3 protein is CASSLVNEQFF. The CDR3 DNA sequence: TGTGCCAGCAGCTTGGTGAATGAGCAGTTCTTC.